This T cell receptor beta chain is drawn from a study of response to subunit inactivated influenza vaccine. The CDR3 is 19 residues long. Trimming left V 0 bases short and J 0 bases short, with 17 bases between. CDR1 is KGHDR and CDR2 is SFDVKD in the germline V gene. In its sample, this clonotype was seen a few times. TCRdb recomputed calls from the RT-PCR reads with MiXCR, one row per CDR3 protein. The data show hundreds of thousands of distinct CDR3 sequences, with 14% seen just once and around 6.5% held by the top ten. This receptor was obtained from a man aged 45-60 years who received an inactivated influenza vaccine. The rearrangement uses TRBV24-1 and TRBJ2-1, with D unclear. Sequencing was performed on PBMCs from blood, taken around 15 days before vaccination. As DNA, the CDR3 is TGTGCCACCAGTGATTTGCCACGTGGACGGGCTAGCTCCTACAATGAGCAGTTCTTC. This gives the protein CATSDLPRGRASSYNEQFF.